Listed here are 18 T cell receptor beta chains from one sample, sequenced in a study of blood T cells in healthy people across ages. Sample-barcoded 5' priming and a J-beta primer mix drove a second PCR of about 6 to 12 cycles. TCRdb re-called the 5' RACE reads through MiXCR, storing one row per CDR3 protein. Among approximately 2,000,000 distinct CDR3 sequences listed, about two fifths were seen once. Sample: blood. These receptors were obtained from a human donor in good health.

J is TRBJ1-2 and V is TRBV6-2 or TRBV6-3, with a possible D match to TRBD1 (5 bases). This CDR3 contains 15 residues. Germline V CDR1 and CDR2: MNHEY, SVGEGT. V lost 3 bases, J lost 3 bases, and 14 bases lay in between. In nucleotides, the CDR3 is TGTGCCAGCAGTTATTGGCACGAAGGGGACTATGGCTACACCTTC. This encodes CASSYWHEGDYGYTF.

The chain couples TRBV12-3 or TRBV12-4 to TRBJ2-7; D perhaps matches TRBD1 (5 bases). CDR3 size: 15 residues. The V gene lost 0 bases and the J gene lost 6 bases, with 15 bases spanning the gap. For the CDR3, the DNA is TGTGCCAGCAGTTTAGCGCCGAACAGGATAACCGAGCAGTACTTC. The encoded protein is CASSLAPNRITEQYF.

This clonotype has a count of ten or more. V gene TRBV4-3 combines with J gene TRBJ2-7, with 7 bases matching TRBD1. The germline V gene encodes CDR1 LGHNA and CDR2 YSLEER. J lost 1 base, V lost 4 bases, and 4 bases had no gene match. The CDR3 consists of 14 residues. The CDR3 DNA reads as TGCGCCAGCAGCCCCCAGGGGGTATCCTACGAGCAGTACTTC. It specifies CASSPQGVSYEQYF.

This chain connects TRBV7-6 to TRBJ1-1; D uncertain. From germline, CDR1 is SGHVS and CDR2 FNYEAQ. The CDR3 loop spans 14 amino acids. Between the trimmed V and J ends, which lost 5 bases and 7 bases, there was a span of 17 bases. DNA of the CDR3: TGTGCCAGCAGCCGTTACGCCCGAGCCCTTGAAGCTTTCTTT. Its translation is CASSRYARALEAFF.

This clonotype was counted between two and nine times. This chain uses TRBV7-3 with TRBJ2-1; D may match TRBD1 or TRBD2 (5 bases each). V was cut by 1 base and J by 7 bases, with 14 bases left in between. CDR1 is SGHTA and CDR2 is FQGTGA in the germline V gene. This CDR3 has 15 amino acids. Here the CDR3 reads CASSLKGPPGNEQFF. CDR3 nucleotide sequence: TGTGCCAGCAGCTTAAAGGGACCCCCGGGGAATGAGCAGTTCTTC.

The rearrangement joins TRBV4-3 to TRBJ2-6; TRBD1 or TRBD2 may be the D gene (5 bases each). Deletions cut 0 bases from V and 2 bases from J, with 14 bases between. In germline, CDR1 is LGHNA, CDR2 YSLEER. The length of the CDR3 is 18 residues. CDR3 sequence (DNA): TGCGCCAGCAGCCAAGATCGGGGCAGGGAGACTGGGGCCAACGTCCTGACTTTC. This codes for CASSQDRGRETGANVLTF.

This clonotype was picked up many times. This chain links TRBV7-2 with TRBJ2-7, with 7 bases aligning to TRBD1. Per germline, CDR1 SGHTA and CDR2 FQGNSA. Trimming cost V 3 bases and J 0 bases; bases outside gene matches: 5. CDR3 size: 15 residues. The CDR3 region has the DNA TGTGCCAGCAGCTTGAGACAGGGTCACTCCTACGAGCAGTACTTC. Translated: CASSLRQGHSYEQYF.

The rearrangement joins TRBV9 to TRBJ1-1; 8 bases are a match to TRBD1. V lost 3 bases, J lost 1 base, and 8 bases stayed unmatched. The germline V gene has CDR1 SGDLS and CDR2 YYNGEE. The CDR3 loop spans 16 amino acids. CDR3 DNA sequence: TGTGCCAGCAGCGACCGCTGCGACAGGGGGAACACTGAAGCTTTCTTT. Its protein is CASSDRCDRGNTEAFF.

The CDR3 DNA follows: TGTGCCAGCAGATCGAGGACTTTCCCGAGCTCCTACAATGAGCAGTTCTTC. As protein: CASRSRTFPSSYNEQFF. The chain combines TRBV12-3 or TRBV12-4 with TRBJ2-1, with D maybe TRBD2 (5 bases). The V gene lost 6 bases and the J gene lost 0 bases, with 18 bases spanning the gap. CDR3 length equals 17 residues.

This rearrangement joins TRBV5-1 to TRBJ2-4; possible D gene TRBD2, 6 bases. The CDR3 is 15 amino acids. Trimming left V 3 bases short and J 13 bases short, with 23 bases between. The germline V gene has CDR1 SGHRS and CDR2 YFSETQ. The CDR3: CASSWADRLGIEQYF. CDR3 DNA sequence: TGCGCCAGCAGCTGGGCCGATCGACTAGGGATTGAGCAGTACTTC. The whole variable domain, remainder taken from reference TRBV5-1 and TRBJ2-4, is KAGVTQTPRYLIKTRGQQVTLSCSPISGHRSVSWYQQTPGQGLQFLFEYFSETQRNKGNFPGRFSGRQFSNSRSEMNVSTLELGDSALYLCASSWADRLGIEQYFGAGTRLSVL.

V is TRBV6-1 and J is TRBJ2-7; D is unresolved. The germline V gene has CDR1 MNHNS and CDR2 SASEGT. The CDR3 length is 14 residues. Trimming left V 5 bases short and J 0 bases short, with 11 bases between. CDR3 region: CASSPVSNSYEQYF. The CDR3 DNA sequence: TGTGCCAGCAGTCCTGTCAGTAACTCCTACGAGCAGTACTTC.

This clonotype occurred a few times. The chain couples TRBV7-3 to TRBJ2-1, with no clear D. The length of the CDR3 is 13 residues. V was pared by 1 base and J by 15 bases, with 16 bases between. Germline V gene data show CDR1 as SGHTA and CDR2 as FQGTGA. CDR3 sequence (DNA): TGTGCCAGCAGCTTAAGTGACGAGCTTCAGAGGTTCTTC. Its translation: CASSLSDELQRFF.

This chain links TRBV6-2 or TRBV6-3 with TRBJ2-5, with D perhaps matching TRBD1 (6 bases). CDR3 length: 17 amino acids. The V end lost 5 bases, the J end lost 0 bases, and 19 bases lay between the germline ends. Per germline, CDR1 MNHEY and CDR2 SVGEGT. In DNA, the CDR3 is TGTGCCAGCAGTACAAGATCCGGGGACACATACCAAGAGACCCAGTACTTC. Translation gives CASSTRSGDTYQETQYF.

The V and J genes are TRBV20-1 and TRBJ1-2; tentative D call: TRBD1 (5 bases). Trimming pared 0 bases from V and 8 bases from J, leaving 13 bases between. Germline V lookup: CDR1 DFQATT, CDR2 SNEGSKA (reference sequence). The CDR3 contains 13 residues. The CDR3 loop is CSARDVQGRGYTF. The CDR3, as DNA: TGCAGTGCTAGAGATGTGCAGGGTCGAGGCTACACCTTC.

The rearrangement uses TRBV6-2 or TRBV6-3 and TRBJ2-1; D is unresolved. The CDR3 length is 12 residues. Between the trimmed V and J ends, which lost 7 bases and 8 bases, there was a span of 12 bases. The germline CDR1 and CDR2 sequences are MNHEY and SVGEGT. The CDR3 loop reads CASTYGSDEQFF. CDR3 in DNA: TGTGCCAGCACCTACGGGTCGGATGAGCAGTTCTTC.

The chain links TRBV7-2 to TRBJ2-4; a possible D gene is TRBD1 (5 bases). The end of the DNA is better explained by TRBJ2-7, so the J call may be wrong. CDR1 SGHTA and CDR2 FQGNSA come from the germline V gene. The CDR3 extends over 14 amino acids. The CDR3 DNA sequence: TGTGCCAGCAGCTCCGGTGGACAAACCTACGAGCAGTACTTC. This sequence encodes CASSSGGQTYEQYF.

Only a few counts were recorded for this clonotype. The V gene is TRBV6-6, the J gene TRBJ2-4; D is unclear. Per the germline V gene, CDR1 is MNHNY and CDR2 is SVGAGI (reference sequence). CDR3 length equals 16 residues. The V gene lost 2 bases and the J gene lost 2 bases, with 13 bases spanning the gap. Here the CDR3 reads CASSYGVAVPKNIQYF. CDR3 in DNA: TGTGCCAGCAGTTACGGCGTGGCCGTCCCCAAAAACATTCAGTACTTC.

This clonotype has more than one count but fewer than ten. The chain has TRBV5-1 and TRBJ1-1; D gene unclear. Germline V CDR1 and CDR2: SGHRS, YFSETQ. V dropped 4 bases and J dropped 1 base, with 11 bases sitting between them. The length of the CDR3 is 14 residues. CDR3 amino acids: CASSGGATNTEAFF. The CDR3 nucleotides read TGCGCCAGCAGCGGTGGAGCGACGAACACTGAAGCTTTCTTT.